The present T cell receptor (beta chain) was sequenced within a study of T cell responses to AZD1222 COVID-19 vaccine (dated by TCRdb to about 2021). Study-level background: Because spike-specific TCR depth and breadth did not differ between the two schedules, AZD1222 recipients who got a second dose at roughly 4 weeks were pooled with those who got a second dose at roughly 12 weeks. Trial participants were enrolled by age into 18-55, 56-69 and 70-plus year subgroups, with approximately 160, 26 and 62 TCR-sequenced participants respectively. A total of more than 230 trial participants underwent TCR sequencing, of whom about 210 received two doses of AZD1222 and about 26 received two doses of the MenACWY control vaccine. Overall study results and their limits: Conclusions about previously exposed vaccinees are limited, since just a handful of AZD1222 recipients were seropositive for SARS-CoV-2 at baseline. No day 14 peak-response samples were available, so repertoires were characterized only after the peak T cell response. In the small 56-69-year group, the increase in depth fell short of significance, most likely because of low power. Reportedly, almost half of the unique spike-specific TCRs recognized epitopes lying outside the regions that are mutated in the B.1.351 and B.1.1.7 variants. Vaccine-associated CD4 TCRs spanned the whole spike protein, with dominant responses in regions 160-218 and 743-854. Participants were mostly white British, with more females than males. The authors suggested clonal diversity may have been underestimated. After two AZD1222 doses, both the breadth and the depth of spike-specific TCRs were significantly higher than at day 0 and than in MenACWY recipients.

Turning to this clone: Its antigen is still unknown. No much larger clone is present one base from it, and per-base qualities are unavailable.

For CDR1 and CDR2, the germline V gene (reference sequence) lists GTSNPN and SVGIG. Ends trimmed: V by 3 bases, J by 5 bases; bases unmatched to a gene: 0. From the cysteine through the phenylalanine, the CDR3 covers 13 amino acids. Only CDR3 DNA is held: 39 bases, read in frame from base 1. The CDR3 regions of human TCRbeta chains were analyzed by immunosequencing. Concerning the study's data processing: TCRs in the repertoires were compared against a reference library of SARS-CoV-2-specific TCRs that had been generated with the MIRA antigen-specificity platform. Breadth was defined as the fraction of unique TCRs that were SARS-CoV-2-associated, and depth was defined as the fraction of total T cells that were SARS-CoV-2-associated. Using the MIRA data, every spike-specific TCR was mapped to the spike region that the TCR reacted to and assigned to either a CD4 or a CD8 class. Log10-transformed breadth and depth values were compared by one-way ANOVA with Sidak's multiple comparisons tests. TCRdb took over this immuneACCESS table, retaining in-frame rearrangements with V and J assigned. Such tables are incomplete; in checked studies, under half of the missing clones stem from an unresolved V gene, and the remainder is unexplained. V and J calls and clone size follow that table, whereas D and trimming were derived from the DNA. The sample profile shows under 130,000 clones; more than 75% of them were found once. 5% of the sample is in the top ten clones.

The label giving this sample's time point can be read as: baseline before first vaccination. Vaccinee samples were obtained from the UK trials COV001 and COV002, which included a single-blind randomized controlled phase 2/3 trial of AZD1222 (ChAdOx1 nCoV-19) in healthy adults. For TCRbeta chain sequencing, PBMC samples from trial participants were taken at day 0 and at day 28 after the second dose. The starting material was peripheral blood, obtained on day 0 of AZD1222 vaccination. The rearrangement combines TRBV30 with TRBJ1-6; 8 central bases correspond to TRBD1. This receptor was obtained from an adult in good health. CDR3 loop: CAWRTGDNSPLHF. The DNA sequence reads TGTGCCTGGAGGACAGGGGATAATTCACCCCTCCACTTT.